Listed here is a single T cell receptor beta chain. Its antigen remains unknown. The data belong to a study of cytomegalovirus exposure and HLA in healthy donors. Amplification used 60 Vbeta primers and 13 Jbeta primers. Sequenced by immunoSEQ multiplex PCR; TCRdb stores in-frame clones only, minus some. The data contain around 40,000 clones, approximately 71% of them singletons. There were likely unrecorded immune exposures, though donors were nominally healthy when sampled. Whole-study findings and limits: Versus the approximately 700-donor mean, an Asian-associated ancestry cluster reportedly showed fewer N-insertions in a later analysis. The only immune exposure information that was available was CMV serostatus. In a later analysis, TCR beta V- and J-gene trimming was associated with a missense DCLRE1C variant.

The germline V gene encodes CDR1 GTSNPN and CDR2 SVGIG (reference sequence). V was pared by 2 bases and J by 6 bases, with 13 bases between. The CDR3 has 14 residues. The V and J genes are TRBV30 and TRBJ1-4, with D possibly TRBD1 on 5 matching bases. This TCR was sampled from a man in his fifties in good health and CMV-seropositive. Sequenced: PBMCs. The CDR3 nucleotides are TGTGCCTGGAGTCGGGGGGGAGAACATGAAAAACTGTTTTTT. It translates to CAWSRGGEHEKLFF.